Below are 12 T cell receptor beta chains sequenced from a single sample in a study of cytomegalovirus exposure and HLA in healthy donors. Primers: 60 Vbeta forward and 13 Jbeta reverse. Profiled with immunoSEQ multiplex PCR; TCRdb holds only in-frame clones, not every one. The table records around 25,000 clones, roughly three quarters of them present only once. Sequenced: PBMCs. Receptor source: a male donor in good health and CMV-seronegative.

CDR3 nucleotide sequence: TGTGCCAGCAGGGTCACAGGGGGCACTTGGGATACGCAGTATTTT. Translating gives CASRVTGGTWDTQYF. The V gene is TRBV11-2, the J gene TRBJ2-3; TRBD1 matches at 9 bases. V lost 6 bases to trimming and J lost 6 bases; unmatched junction nucleotides: 10. Germline lookup yields CDR1 SGHAT and CDR2 FQNNGV. The CDR3 extends over 15 amino acids.

This rearrangement joins TRBV5-1 to TRBJ2-6; 11 bases map to TRBD1. The CDR3 spans 20 residues. Germline values: CDR1 SGHRS, CDR2 YFSETQ. Germline trimming cut 0 bases from V and 3 bases from J; bases unmatched to any gene: 11. The CDR3, as DNA: TGCGCCAGCAGCTTGGAGTATTCTTGGACAGGGGGCGTTGGGGCCAACGTCCTGACTTTC. Its protein is CASSLEYSWTGGVGANVLTF.

Details on this clone: It is likely a read error, because the conserved phenylalanine at the end of the CDR3 is missing. The chain employs TRBV5-4 and TRBJ2-7; D not certain. This CDR3 has 14 residues. V shed 0 bases and J shed 4 bases, with 11 bases lying between them. Per the germline V gene, CDR1 is SGHNT and CDR2 is YYREEE (reference sequence). This CDR3 reads CASSLEVAPYEQYL. DNA for the CDR3: TGTGCCAGCAGCTTGGAAGTAGCCCCATACGAGCAGTACCTC.

The chain joins TRBV18 to TRBJ1-1; no clear D. The germline V gene encodes CDR1 KGHSH and CDR2 LQKENI. V was shortened by 3 bases and J by 2 bases, with 13 bases between the two germline ends. The CDR3 has 15 residues. CDR3 sequence: CASSPWVQENTEAFF. CDR3 bases: TGTGCCAGCTCACCGTGGGTCCAGGAAAACACTGAAGCTTTCTTT.

This clone has only one observation. The V gene is TRBV27, the J gene TRBJ2-1; possible D gene TRBD2, 6 bases. CDR1 is MNHEY, CDR2 SMNVEV, per germline (reference sequence). There are 15 residues in the CDR3. Trimming took off 6 bases at V and 1 base at J, with 13 bases between the two ends. The CDR3 is CASSLAAWSYNEQFF. CDR3 nucleotide sequence: TGTGCCAGCAGCTTAGCGGCATGGTCCTACAATGAGCAGTTCTTC.

This chain links TRBV2 with TRBJ2-7; a possible D gene is TRBD2 (6 bases). Germline lookup yields CDR1 SNHLY and CDR2 FYNNEI. The CDR3 has 14 residues. Trimming pared 1 base from V and 0 bases from J, leaving 7 bases between. CDR3 sequence reads: CASSEVGGSYEQYF. The CDR3 bases are TGTGCCAGCAGTGAAGTCGGGGGCTCCTACGAGCAGTACTTC. The full variable domain, with the rest looked up from reference TRBV2 and TRBJ2-7, is EPEVTQTPSHQVTQMGQEVILRCVPISNHLYFYWYRQILGQKVEFLVSFYNNEISEKSEIFDDQFSVERPDGSNFTLKIRSTKLEDSAMYFCASSEVGGSYEQYFGPGTRLTVT.

This clone was seen once. The chain is built from TRBV28 and TRBJ1-1, with TRBD1 matching over 7 bases. Looked up from germline, CDR1 is MDHEN and CDR2 is SYDVKM. The CDR3 has 14 residues. V was pared by 5 bases and J by 4 bases, with 7 bases of the junction left unmatched. CDR3 nucleotides: TGTGCCAGCAGTCCTGGGACAGACCTCACTGAAGCTTTCTTT. Residues: CASSPGTDLTEAFF.

This chain joins TRBV2 and TRBJ1-2; perhaps TRBD1 as D (6 bases). V was shortened by 5 bases and J by 5 bases, with 18 bases between the two germline ends. The germline V gene has CDR1 SNHLY and CDR2 FYNNEI. The CDR3 extends over 15 amino acids. CDR3 DNA sequence: TGTGCCAGCAGTTTACAACCGGGACACGAATATGGCTACACCTTC. Its translation is CASSLQPGHEYGYTF.

CDR3 nucleotides: TGTGCCTGGAGTGTGGGAGGGGCGGTGGGCTATGGCTACACCTTC. Amino acid sequence: CAWSVGGAVGYGYTF. The chain combines TRBV30 with TRBJ1-2; TRBD1 might be the D (5 bases). Germline-derived CDR1 and CDR2 are GTSNPN and SVGIG (reference sequence). Between the trimmed V and J ends, which lost 0 bases and 4 bases, there was a span of 15 bases. This CDR3 contains 15 residues.

This chain uses TRBV29-1 with TRBJ1-1; no clear D. Deletions cut 8 bases from V and 5 bases from J, with 15 bases between. This CDR3 comprises 12 residues. Germline assignment: CDR1 SQVTM and CDR2 ANQGSEA. CDR3 region: CSPTRWRTEAFF. DNA of the CDR3: TGCAGCCCAACTCGGTGGCGGACTGAAGCTTTCTTT.

This chain connects TRBV18 to TRBJ2-2; TRBD1 matches 10 bases. Trimming removed 3 bases from V and 1 base from J; junction bases left unmatched: 11. CDR1 and CDR2 (germline): KGHSH, LQKENI. This CDR3 contains 19 residues. Here the CDR3 DNA reads TGTGCCAGCTCACCGGGACAGGGGTATCTAGCGGGGAACACCGGGGAGCTGTTTTTT. It specifies CASSPGQGYLAGNTGELFF. The complete variable domain, with remaining parts taken from reference TRBV18 and TRBJ2-2, reads NAGVMQNPRHLVRRRGQEARLRCSPMKGHSHVYWYRQLPEEGLKFMVYLQKENIIDESGMPKERFSAEFPKEGPSILRIQQVVRGDSAAYFCASSPGQGYLAGNTGELFFGEGSRLTVL.

The CDR3 region is CAISEDSPGANYGYTF. DNA of the CDR3: TGTGCCATCAGTGAGGACTCTCCAGGGGCTAACTATGGCTACACCTTC. This chain links TRBV10-3 with TRBJ1-2; D might be TRBD1 (6 bases). Germline CDR1 ENHRY, CDR2 SYGVKD. V was trimmed by 2 bases and J by 0 bases, leaving 13 bases between them. CDR3 length: 16 residues.